Listed below are T cell receptor beta chains from one sample, sequenced in a study of monozygotic twins with inflammatory bowel disease. After re-calling the 5' RACE reads, TCRdb lists one entry per CDR3 protein, DNA absent. The sample features 350,000 to 500,000 distinct CDR3 sequences, with about 2.6% in its top ten. The sample taken for sequencing was blood. The receptors were gathered from a human donor with ulcerative colitis or Crohn's disease, or a healthy co-twin of an affected twin (not recorded which). Both conserved end residues are part of each CDR3.

V: TRBV30; J: TRBJ2-1; CDR3: CAWSPLVNYEQFF
V: TRBV7-7; J: TRBJ2-2; CDR3: CASSLSVNTGELFF
V: TRBV5-1; J: TRBJ2-7; CDR3: CASSLEGQGKSYEQYF
V: TRBV7-3; J: TRBJ2-2; CDR3: CSSSPSGSTGELFF
V: TRBV7-2; J: TRBJ2-5; CDR3: CASSLVPQLAGQETQYF
V: TRBV29-1; J: TRBJ2-1; CDR3: CSVLPLAAYNEQFF
V: TRBV7-2; J: TRBJ1-2; CDR3: CASSLVGRAGGYTF
V: TRBV12-3/TRBV12-4; J: TRBJ1-6; CDR3: CASSLGRTGTPFHF
V: TRBV7-2; J: TRBJ1-2; CDR3: CASSLVGQGAVIGYTF
V: TRBV20-1; J: TRBJ2-5; CDR3: CSATGQGLETQYF
V: TRBV4-3; J: TRBJ2-4; CDR3: CASSRAWREQENIQYF
V: TRBV4-3; J: TRBJ1-2; CDR3: CASSQEGTEGYTF
V: TRBV5-1; J: TRBJ2-1; CDR3: CASSLAQGVHEQFF
V: TRBV25-1; J: TRBJ1-2; CDR3: CASSEWTGDGYTF
V: TRBV29-1; J: TRBJ2-7; CDR3: CSVARYSYEQYF
V: TRBV14; J: TRBJ2-1; CDR3: CASSQEFRDNSYNEQFF
V: TRBV7-8; J: TRBJ2-1; CDR3: CASSSPWGGRPLGEQFF
V: TRBV11-2; J: TRBJ2-2; CDR3: CASSLVTSGGGTGELFF
V: TRBV5-6; J: TRBJ2-3; CDR3: CASSLAGQLYTQYF
V: TRBV7-8; J: TRBJ1-2; CDR3: CASSPDGGSNYGYTF
V: TRBV19; J: TRBJ2-3; CDR3: CASSVSRGDTQYF
V: TRBV7-3; J: TRBJ2-3; CDR3: CASRRDSTDTQYF
V: TRBV7-9; J: TRBJ2-2; CDR3: CASSPTSGSNTGELFF
V: TRBV4-3; J: TRBJ1-6; CDR3: CASSQKVDSPLHF
V: TRBV19; J: TRBJ2-7; CDR3: CASSGPGTAFSYEQYF
V: TRBV5-6; J: TRBJ2-5; CDR3: CASRQIRDRLQETQYF
V: TRBV18; J: TRBJ2-7; CDR3: CASSPPGTPYEQYF
V: TRBV6-5; J: TRBJ1-4; CDR3: CASSYEGSLEKLFF
V: TRBV29-1; J: TRBJ2-1; CDR3: CSVGQTSYNEQFF
V: TRBV5-1; J: TRBJ2-5; CDR3: CASSLELAAQETQYF
V: TRBV30; J: TRBJ1-5; CDR3: CAWSGGENQPQHF
V: TRBV7-2; J: TRBJ2-7; CDR3: CASSRGGPLYEQYF
V: TRBV29-1; J: TRBJ2-5; CDR3: CSVALGTYGSGTQYF
V: TRBV24-1; J: TRBJ1-2; CDR3: CATSDRGPYGYTF
V: TRBV12-3/TRBV12-4; J: TRBJ1-1; CDR3: CASSLRQGRNTEAFF
V: TRBV7-8; J: TRBJ2-7; CDR3: CASSLRFQTSGEQYF
V: TRBV19; J: TRBJ2-1; CDR3: CASSFTLEYNEQFF
V: TRBV19; J: TRBJ2-3; CDR3: CASSIGTDTQYF
V: TRBV11-2; J: TRBJ2-1; CDR3: CASSSRLAGRGNEQFF
V: TRBV18; J: TRBJ2-1; CDR3: CASSPQTGTKDEQFF
V: TRBV12-3/TRBV12-4; J: TRBJ1-1; CDR3: CASSPGAPVAEAFF
V: TRBV3-1; J: TRBJ2-5; CDR3: CASSQDTVVGETQYF
V: TRBV15; J: TRBJ2-3; CDR3: CATSRDDSAYTDTQYF
V: TRBV19; J: TRBJ1-2; CDR3: CASSGSPGGGGVYGYTF
V: TRBV5-1; J: TRBJ1-3; CDR3: CASSLDYGSGNTIYF
V: TRBV19; J: TRBJ1-1; CDR3: CASSIDEVTRQGEAFF
V: TRBV12-3/TRBV12-4; J: TRBJ1-5; CDR3: CASSLGGPDSNQPQHF
V: TRBV15; J: TRBJ2-7; CDR3: CATSQGWVEQYF
V: TRBV20-1; J: TRBJ1-5; CDR3: CSAPGGTGSNQPQHF
V: TRBV2; J: TRBJ1-1; CDR3: CASSPRPMNTEAFF
V: TRBV18; J: TRBJ1-1; CDR3: CASLTGDSLYTEAFF
V: TRBV7-2; J: TRBJ2-3; CDR3: CASSSGGGSTDTQYF
V: TRBV5-1; J: TRBJ2-1; CDR3: CASSLITGVTGNEQFF
V: TRBV12-3/TRBV12-4; J: TRBJ1-2; CDR3: CASSATPGVYGYTF